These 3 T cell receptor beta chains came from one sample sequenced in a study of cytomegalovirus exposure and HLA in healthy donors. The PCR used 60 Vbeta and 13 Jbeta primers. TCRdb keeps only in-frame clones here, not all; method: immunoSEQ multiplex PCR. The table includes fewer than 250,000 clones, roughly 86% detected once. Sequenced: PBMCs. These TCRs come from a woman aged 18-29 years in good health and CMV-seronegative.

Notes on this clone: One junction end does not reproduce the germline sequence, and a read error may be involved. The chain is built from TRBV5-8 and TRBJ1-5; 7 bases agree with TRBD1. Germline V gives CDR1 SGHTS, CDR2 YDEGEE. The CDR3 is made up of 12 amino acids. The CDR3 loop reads CASSQDRDKKDF. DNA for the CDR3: TGTGCCAGCAGCCAAGACAGGGACAAAAAGGATTTT.

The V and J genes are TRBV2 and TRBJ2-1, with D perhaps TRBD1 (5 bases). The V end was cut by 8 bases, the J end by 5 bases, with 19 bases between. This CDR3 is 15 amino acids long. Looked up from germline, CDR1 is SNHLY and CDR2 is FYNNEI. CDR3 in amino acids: CASLHSAGWHNEQFF. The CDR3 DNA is TGTGCCAGCCTGCATAGTGCAGGGTGGCACAATGAGCAGTTCTTC.

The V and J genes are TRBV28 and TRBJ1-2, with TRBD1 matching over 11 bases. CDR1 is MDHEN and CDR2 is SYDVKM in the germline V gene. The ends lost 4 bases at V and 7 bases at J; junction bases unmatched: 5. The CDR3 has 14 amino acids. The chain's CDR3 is CASSSGQGAGGYTF. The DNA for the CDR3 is TGTGCCAGCAGTTCCGGACAGGGGGCGGGTGGCTACACCTTC.